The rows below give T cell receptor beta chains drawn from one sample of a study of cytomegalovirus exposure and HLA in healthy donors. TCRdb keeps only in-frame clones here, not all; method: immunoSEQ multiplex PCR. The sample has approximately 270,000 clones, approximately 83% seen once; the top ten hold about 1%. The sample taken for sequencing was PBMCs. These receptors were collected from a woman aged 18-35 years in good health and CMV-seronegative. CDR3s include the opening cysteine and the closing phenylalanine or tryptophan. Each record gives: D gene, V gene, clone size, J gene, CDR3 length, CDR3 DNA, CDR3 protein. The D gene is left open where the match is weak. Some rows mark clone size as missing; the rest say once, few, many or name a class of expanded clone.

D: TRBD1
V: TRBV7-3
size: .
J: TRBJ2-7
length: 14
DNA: TGTGCCAGCAGCCGGGGACAGGGGAGCCACGAGCAGTACTTC
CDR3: CASSRGQGSHEQYF

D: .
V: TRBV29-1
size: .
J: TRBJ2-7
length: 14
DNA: TGCAGCGTTGAAGAAACGACTACTGGCTACGAGCAGTACTTC
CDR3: CSVEETTTGYEQYF

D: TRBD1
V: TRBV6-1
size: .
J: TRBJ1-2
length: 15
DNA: TGTGCCAGCAGTGGGCAGGGGGTCTTCGTAAGTGGCTACACCTTC
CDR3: CASSGQGVFVSGYTF

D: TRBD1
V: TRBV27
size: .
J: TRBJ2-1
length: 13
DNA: TGTGCCAGCATGGGACAGGGGAAAAATGAGCAGTTCTTC
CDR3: CASMGQGKNEQFF

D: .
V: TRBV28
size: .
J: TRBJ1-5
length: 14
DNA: TGTGCCAGCAGTTTGTCAGGTTACAATCAGCCCCAGCATTTT
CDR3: CASSLSGYNQPQHF

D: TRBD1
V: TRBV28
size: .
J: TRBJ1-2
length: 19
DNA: TGTGCCAGCAGTTTCCCCCCGGACAGGGGGCCCTTCGGCCCCTATGGCTACACCTTC
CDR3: CASSFPPDRGPFGPYGYTF

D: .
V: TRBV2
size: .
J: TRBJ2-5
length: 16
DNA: TGTGCCAGCAACCAAGGACAGGGAGGGGCCCAAGAGACCCAGTACTTC
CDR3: CASNQGQGGAQETQYF

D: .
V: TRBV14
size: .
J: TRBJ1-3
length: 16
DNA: TGTGCCAGCAGCCAAGATCAGGTCTTCTCTGGAAACACCATATATTTT
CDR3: CASSQDQVFSGNTIYF

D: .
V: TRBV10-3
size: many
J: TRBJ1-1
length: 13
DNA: TGTGCCATCAGTGTGGGGAGGGACACTGAAGCTTTCTTT
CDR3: CAISVGRDTEAFF

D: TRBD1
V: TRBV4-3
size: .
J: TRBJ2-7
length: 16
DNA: TGCGCCAGCAGCCAAGACCCCGGACAGGGGGGCTACGAGCAGTACTTC
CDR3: CASSQDPGQGGYEQYF

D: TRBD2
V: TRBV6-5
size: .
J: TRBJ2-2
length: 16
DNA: TGTGCCAGCAGTTCCGGGGGAGGGCCCCCGACCGGGGAGCTGTTTTTT
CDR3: CASSSGGGPPTGELFF

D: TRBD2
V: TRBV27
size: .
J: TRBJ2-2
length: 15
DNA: TGTGCCAGCAGAAATCTAGCGGGAGAAGGCGGGGAGCTGTTTTTT
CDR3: CASRNLAGEGGELFF

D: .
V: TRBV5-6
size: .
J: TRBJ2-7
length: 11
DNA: TGTGCCAGCAGCTTTAAATACGAGCAGTACTTC
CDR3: CASSFKYEQYF

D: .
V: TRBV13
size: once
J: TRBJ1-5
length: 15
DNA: TGTGCCAGCAGCGGCCCAGGGGATAGCAATCAGCCCCAGCATTTT
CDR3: CASSGPGDSNQPQHF

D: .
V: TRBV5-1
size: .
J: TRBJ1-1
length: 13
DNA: TGCGCCAGCAGCTTCGTCAGGAACACTGAAGCTTTCTTT
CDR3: CASSFVRNTEAFF

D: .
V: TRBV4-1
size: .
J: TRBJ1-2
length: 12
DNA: TGCGCCAGCAGCATGCGGGGGAGGGGCTACACCTTC
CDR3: CASSMRGRGYTF

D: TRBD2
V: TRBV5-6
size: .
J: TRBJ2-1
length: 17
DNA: TGTGCCAGCAGCCTCAGACTAGCCCCAGGCTCCTACAATGAGCAGTTCTTC
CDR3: CASSLRLAPGSYNEQFF

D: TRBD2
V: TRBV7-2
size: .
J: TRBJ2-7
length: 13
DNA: TGTGCCAGCAGCCCTTGGGAGGGGTACGAGCAGTACTTC
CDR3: CASSPWEGYEQYF

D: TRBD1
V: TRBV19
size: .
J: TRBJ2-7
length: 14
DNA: TGTGCCAGTAGTATGGGGACAGGCCTCTACGAGCAGTACTTC
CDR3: CASSMGTGLYEQYF

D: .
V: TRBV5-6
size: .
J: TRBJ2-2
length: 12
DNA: TGTGCCAGCAGCTTCGGTTCCGGGGAGCTGTTTTTT
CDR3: CASSFGSGELFF

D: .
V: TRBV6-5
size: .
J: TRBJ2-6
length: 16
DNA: TGTGCCAGCAGTTACTCAAGGGGCGCTGGGGCCAACGTCCTGACTTTC
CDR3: CASSYSRGAGANVLTF

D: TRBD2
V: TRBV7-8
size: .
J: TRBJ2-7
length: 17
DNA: TGTGCCAGCAGCCGAGGGACTAGCGGGACCTCTCAGGGGGAGCAGTACTTC
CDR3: CASSRGTSGTSQGEQYF

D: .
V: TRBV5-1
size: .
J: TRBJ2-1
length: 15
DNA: TGCGCCAGCAGCGACGTAGCGGCCCCCTACAATGAGCAGTTCTTC
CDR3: CASSDVAAPYNEQFF

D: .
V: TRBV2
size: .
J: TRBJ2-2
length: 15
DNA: TGTGCCAGCAGTGAAGGCAGGGCTAACACCGGGGAGCTGTTTTTT
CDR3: CASSEGRANTGELFF

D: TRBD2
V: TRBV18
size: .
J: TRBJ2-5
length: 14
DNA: TGTGCCAGCTCACCACCTAGCGGGATTGAGACCCAGTACTTC
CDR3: CASSPPSGIETQYF

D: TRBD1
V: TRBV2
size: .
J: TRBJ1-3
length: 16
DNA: TGTGCCAGCAGTGATCAGGGACAGGGTTCTGGAAACACCATATATTTT
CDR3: CASSDQGQGSGNTIYF

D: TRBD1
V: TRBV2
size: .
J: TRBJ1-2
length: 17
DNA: TGTGCCAGCAGACTCGAATCCGGGACAGGGGGCGCGAATGGCTACACCTTC
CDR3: CASRLESGTGGANGYTF

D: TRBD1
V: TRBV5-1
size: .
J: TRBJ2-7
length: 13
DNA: TGCGCCAGCAGCACCCAGGGGGCGCACGAGCAGTACTTC
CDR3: CASSTQGAHEQYF

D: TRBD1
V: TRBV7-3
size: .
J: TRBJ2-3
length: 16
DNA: TGTGCCAGCAGCCCCTCGGGACAGCCCATGGGAGATACGCAGTATTTT
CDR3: CASSPSGQPMGDTQYF

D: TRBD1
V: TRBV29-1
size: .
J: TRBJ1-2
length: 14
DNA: TGCAGCGTTGTGCTGACAGGGGGCGGGTATGGCTACACCTTC
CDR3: CSVVLTGGGYGYTF

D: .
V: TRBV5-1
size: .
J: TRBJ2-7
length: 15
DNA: TGCGCCAGCAGCTTGGGGGCAGGGGCCTCCTACGAGCAGTACTTC
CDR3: CASSLGAGASYEQYF